This T cell receptor beta chain was recorded in a study of vaccination and CD4 T cells after COVID-19. Across the study: Sampling post-COVID took place a median around 99 days after diagnosis (range 35 to 161). Cultures acting as controls obtained a CEFX pool, an HIV-1 Nef pool, or no peptide.

Study-level findings and limits: Going from roughly 21 to 40, median SARS-CoV-2-reactive clonotypes did not rise significantly.

Germline lookup yields CDR1 SNHLY and CDR2 FYNNEI. This CDR3 is built from 16 residues. Trimming removed 6 bases from V and 5 bases from J, with 22 bases in between. Researchers used the Oncomine TCR Beta short-read assay to sequence DNA from cultured CD4+ T cells. TCRdb re-called the PCR reads through MiXCR, storing one row per CDR3 protein. In the table there are roughly 10,000 distinct CDR3 sequences, about 44% of which are singletons. Points on this clonotype: Its antigen remains unidentified.

Treatment here: approximately 9-day PBMC culture with coronavirus spike peptide pools or control peptides (ViraFEST assay). CD4+ T cells of the unexposed donor were collected before the COVID-19 pandemic (2011-2018). CD4+ T cells from unexposed donors were probed, cells permitting, with SARS-CoV-2 S/N and four cold-coronavirus spikes. This receptor was identified in a human donor in good health. The V call is TRBV2, the J call TRBJ1-2; D remains ambiguous. Sequencing was done on a sample of CD4+ T cells from blood, cultured in vitro. The CDR3 is CASSGIARGRSYGYTF. DNA for the CDR3: TGTGCCAGCAGCGGAATAGCAAGAGGCCGGAGTTATGGCTACACCTTC.